This T cell receptor beta chain originates from a study of human T cells and chemical hapten exposure. Overall study context: The use of 2% DPC on 2 cm by 2 cm of upper inner arm skin constituted sensitization. Alopecia areata, totalis or universalis affected patients who were mostly female. Regarding the study as a whole: Versus controls, expanded TCRs had significantly more large CDR3 similarity clusters.

Regarding this clonotype: The antigen is unknown.

Time point defined: patch test 3, about 24 weeks after DPC sensitization. Treatment reported: therapeutic diphenylcyclopropenone sensitization with weekly scalp DPC. TCRdb reprocessed the RACE reads with MiXCR, giving one entry per CDR3 protein. The sample comprises about 120,000 distinct CDR3 sequences, approximately 10% of which are singletons, and 2% to 2.5% rests with the top ten. Germline lookup yields CDR1 MNHNS and CDR2 SASEGT. Unmatched junction bases numbered 10, after V lost 10 bases and J lost 1 base. This CDR3 contains 15 residues. J is TRBJ2-3 and V is TRBV6-1; 8 nucleotides match TRBD1. This TCR was recovered from a woman in her fifties or sixties with alopecia areata. Some clones in this sample may be carry-over from other donors' samples. The material was whole blood, obtained in connection with sensitization to the hapten diphenylcyclopropenone (DPC). In DNA form, the CDR3 reads TGTGCCACCATTGGACAGGGACGGGGCACAGATACGCAGTATTTT. Protein product: CATIGQGRGTDTQYF.